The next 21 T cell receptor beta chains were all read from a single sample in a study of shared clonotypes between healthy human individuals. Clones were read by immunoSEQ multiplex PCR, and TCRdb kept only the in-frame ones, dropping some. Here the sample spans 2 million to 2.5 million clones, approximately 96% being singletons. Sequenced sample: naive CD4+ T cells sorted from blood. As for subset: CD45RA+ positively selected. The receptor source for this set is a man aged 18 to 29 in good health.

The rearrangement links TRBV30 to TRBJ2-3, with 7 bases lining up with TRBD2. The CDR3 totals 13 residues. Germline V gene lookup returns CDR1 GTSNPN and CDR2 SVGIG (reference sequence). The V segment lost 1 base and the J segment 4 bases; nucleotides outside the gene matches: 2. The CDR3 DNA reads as TGTGCCTGGAGTGCCGCGGGGGCAGATACGCAGTATTTT. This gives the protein CAWSAAGADTQYF.

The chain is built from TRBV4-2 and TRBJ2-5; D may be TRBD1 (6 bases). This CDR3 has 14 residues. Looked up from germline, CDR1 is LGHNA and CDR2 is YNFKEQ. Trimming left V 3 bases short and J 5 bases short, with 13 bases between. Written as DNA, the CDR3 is TGTGCCAGCAGCCAGACTTGGGGGCAGGAGACCCAGTACTTC. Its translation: CASSQTWGQETQYF.

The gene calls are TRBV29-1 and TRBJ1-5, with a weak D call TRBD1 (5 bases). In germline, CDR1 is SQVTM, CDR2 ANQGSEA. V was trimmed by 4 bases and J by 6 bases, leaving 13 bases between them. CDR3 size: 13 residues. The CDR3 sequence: CSVVGGEGQPQHF. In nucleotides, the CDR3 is TGCAGCGTTGTGGGGGGGGAGGGTCAGCCCCAGCATTTT.

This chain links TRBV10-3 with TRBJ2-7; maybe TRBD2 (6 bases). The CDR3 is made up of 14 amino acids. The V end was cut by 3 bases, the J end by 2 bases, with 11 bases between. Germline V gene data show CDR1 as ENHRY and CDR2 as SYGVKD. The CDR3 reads CAISDRGSTYEQYF. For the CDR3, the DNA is TGTGCCATCAGTGATCGGGGGTCGACCTACGAGCAGTACTTC.

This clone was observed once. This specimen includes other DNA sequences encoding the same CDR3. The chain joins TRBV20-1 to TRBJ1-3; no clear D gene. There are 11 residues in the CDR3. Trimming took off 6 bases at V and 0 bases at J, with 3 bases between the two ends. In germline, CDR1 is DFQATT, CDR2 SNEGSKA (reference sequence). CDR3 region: CSAVSGNTIYF. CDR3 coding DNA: TGCAGTGCCGTCTCTGGAAACACCATATATTTT.

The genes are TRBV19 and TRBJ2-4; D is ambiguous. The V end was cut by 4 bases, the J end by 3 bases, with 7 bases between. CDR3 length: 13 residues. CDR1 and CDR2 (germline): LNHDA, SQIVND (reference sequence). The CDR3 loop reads CASSTIGKNIQYF. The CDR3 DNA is TGTGCCAGTAGTACGATAGGCAAAAACATTCAGTACTTC.

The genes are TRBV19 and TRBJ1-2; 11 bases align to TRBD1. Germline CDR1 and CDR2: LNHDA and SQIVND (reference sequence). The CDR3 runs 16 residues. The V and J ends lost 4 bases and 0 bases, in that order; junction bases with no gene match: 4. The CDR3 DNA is TGTGCCAGTAGTACGGGACAGGGGGGAACTAACTATGGCTACACCTTC. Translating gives CASSTGQGGTNYGYTF. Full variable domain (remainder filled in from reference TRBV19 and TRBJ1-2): DGGITQSPKYLFRKEGQNVTLSCEQNLNHDAMYWYRQDPGQGLRLIYYSQIVNDFQKGDIAEGYSVSREKKESFPLTVTSAQKNPTAFYLCASSTGQGGTNYGYTFGSGTRLTVV.

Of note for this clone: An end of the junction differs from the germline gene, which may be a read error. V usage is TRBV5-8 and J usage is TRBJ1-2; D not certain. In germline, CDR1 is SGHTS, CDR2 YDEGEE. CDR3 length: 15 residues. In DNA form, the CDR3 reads TGTGCCAGCACCTTGGGGTTCGGGAGGTGGAATGGCTACACCTTC. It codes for CASTLGFGRWNGYTF.

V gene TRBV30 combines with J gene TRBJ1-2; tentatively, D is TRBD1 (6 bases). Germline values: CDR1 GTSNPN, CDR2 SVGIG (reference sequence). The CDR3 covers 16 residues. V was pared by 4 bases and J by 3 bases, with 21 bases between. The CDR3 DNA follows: TGTGCCTGGACAGCGTGGAGGGGGTGGTACGACTATGGCTACACCTTC. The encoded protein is CAWTAWRGWYDYGYTF. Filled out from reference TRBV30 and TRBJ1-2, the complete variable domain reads SQTIHQWPATLVQPVGSPLSLECTVEGTSNPNLYWYRQAAGRGLQLLFYSVGIGQISSEVPQNLSASRPQDRQFILSSKKLLLSDSGFYLCAWTAWRGWYDYGYTFGSGTRLTVV.

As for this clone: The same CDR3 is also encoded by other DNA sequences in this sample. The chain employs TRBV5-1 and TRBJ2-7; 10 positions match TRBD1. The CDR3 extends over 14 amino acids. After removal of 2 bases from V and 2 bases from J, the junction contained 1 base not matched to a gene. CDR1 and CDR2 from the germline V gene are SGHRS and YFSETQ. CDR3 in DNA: TGCGCCAGCAGCTTAGGGACAGGGGCCTACGAGCAGTACTTC. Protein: CASSLGTGAYEQYF.

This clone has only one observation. CDR3 coding DNA: TGTGCCAGCTCTCCGATAACAGGCCTTGGCACAGATACGCAGTATTTT. Its protein product is CASSPITGLGTDTQYF. J is TRBJ2-3 and V is TRBV18; weak D call: TRBD1 (5 bases). Germline V gene data show CDR1 as KGHSH and CDR2 as LQKENI. The CDR3 is made up of 16 amino acids. Between the trimmed V and J ends, which lost 6 bases and 1 base, there was a span of 17 bases.

CDR3 protein: CASRPGQINTGELFF. The CDR3 coding sequence is TGTGCCAGCAGACCGGGACAGATAAACACCGGGGAGCTGTTTTTT. The gene calls are TRBV6-5 and TRBJ2-2; TRBD1 aligns across 7 bases. V gave up 6 bases and J gave up 2 bases; unmatched junction bases: 6. Germline V gene data show CDR1 as MNHEY and CDR2 as SVGAGI. The CDR3 covers 15 residues.

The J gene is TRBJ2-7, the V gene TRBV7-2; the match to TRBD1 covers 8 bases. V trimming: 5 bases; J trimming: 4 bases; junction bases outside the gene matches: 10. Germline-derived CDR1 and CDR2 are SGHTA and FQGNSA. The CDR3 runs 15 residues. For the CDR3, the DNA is TGTGCCAGCAGCCCCCCCGCAGGGGGCGGGTACGAGCAGTACTTC. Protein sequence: CASSPPAGGGYEQYF. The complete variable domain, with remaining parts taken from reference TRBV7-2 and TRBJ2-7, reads GAGVSQSPSNKVTEKGKDVELRCDPISGHTALYWYRQSLGQGLEFLIYFQGNSAPDKSGLPSDRFSAERTGGSVSTLTIQRTQQEDSAVYLCASSPPAGGGYEQYFGPGTRLTVT.

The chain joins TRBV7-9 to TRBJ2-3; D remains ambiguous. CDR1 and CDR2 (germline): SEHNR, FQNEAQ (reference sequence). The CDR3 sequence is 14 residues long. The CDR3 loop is CVSQWRLSTDTQYF. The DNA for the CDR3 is TGTGTCTCTCAGTGGCGACTTAGCACAGATACGCAGTATTTT.

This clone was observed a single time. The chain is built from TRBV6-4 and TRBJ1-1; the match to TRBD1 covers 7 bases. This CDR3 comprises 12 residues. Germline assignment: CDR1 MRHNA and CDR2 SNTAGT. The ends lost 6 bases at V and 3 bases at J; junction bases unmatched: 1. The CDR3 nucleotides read TGTGCCAGCAGCGACAGGGACACTGAAGCTTTCTTT. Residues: CASSDRDTEAFF.

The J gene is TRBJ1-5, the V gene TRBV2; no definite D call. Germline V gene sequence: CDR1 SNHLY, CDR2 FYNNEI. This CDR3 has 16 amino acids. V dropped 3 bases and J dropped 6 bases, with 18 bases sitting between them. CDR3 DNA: TGTGCCAGCAGTGATTCATTAGCGGGGTCTGGTCAGCCCCAGCATTTT. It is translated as CASSDSLAGSGQPQHF. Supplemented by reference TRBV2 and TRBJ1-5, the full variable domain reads EPEVTQTPSHQVTQMGQEVILRCVPISNHLYFYWYRQILGQKVEFLVSFYNNEISEKSEIFDDQFSVERPDGSNFTLKIRSTKLEDSAMYFCASSDSLAGSGQPQHFGDGTRLSIL.

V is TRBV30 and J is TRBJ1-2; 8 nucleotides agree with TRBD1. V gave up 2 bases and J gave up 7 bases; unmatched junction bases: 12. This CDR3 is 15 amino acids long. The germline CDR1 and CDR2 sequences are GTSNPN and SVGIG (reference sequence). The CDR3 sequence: CAWSTPRTGPGGYTF. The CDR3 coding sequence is TGTGCCTGGAGTACTCCTCGGACAGGGCCGGGTGGCTACACCTTC.

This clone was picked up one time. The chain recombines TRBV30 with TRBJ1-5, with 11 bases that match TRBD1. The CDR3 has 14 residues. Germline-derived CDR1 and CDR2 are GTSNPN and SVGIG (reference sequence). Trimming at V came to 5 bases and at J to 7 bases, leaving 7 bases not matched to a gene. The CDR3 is CAWGTGQGGQPQHF. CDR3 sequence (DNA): TGTGCCTGGGGGACGGGACAGGGGGGACAGCCCCAGCATTTT.

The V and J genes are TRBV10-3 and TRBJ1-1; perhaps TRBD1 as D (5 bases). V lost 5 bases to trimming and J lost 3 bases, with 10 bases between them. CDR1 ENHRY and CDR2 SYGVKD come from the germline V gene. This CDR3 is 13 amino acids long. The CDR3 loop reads CAISPGMDTEAFF. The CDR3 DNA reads TGTGCCATCAGTCCAGGGATGGACACTGAAGCTTTCTTT.

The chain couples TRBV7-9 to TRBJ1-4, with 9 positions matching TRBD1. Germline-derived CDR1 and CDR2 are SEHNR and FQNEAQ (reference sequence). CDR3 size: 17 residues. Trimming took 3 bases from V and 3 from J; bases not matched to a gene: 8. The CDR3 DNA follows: TGTGCCAGCAGCTTCGGGGGACAGGGAGAGCCTAATGAAAAACTGTTTTTT. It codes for CASSFGGQGEPNEKLFF.

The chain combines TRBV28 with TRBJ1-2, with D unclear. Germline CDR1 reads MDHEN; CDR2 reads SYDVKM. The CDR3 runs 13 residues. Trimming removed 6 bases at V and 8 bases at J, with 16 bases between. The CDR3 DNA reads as TGTGCCAGCAGCATTAGGGTTCAGACGGGCTACACCTTC. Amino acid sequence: CASSIRVQTGYTF.